Presented here are 4 T cell receptor beta chains from one specimen sequenced in a study of beta chain features in type 1 diabetes. All of the isolated RNA was reverse transcribed, so expressed TCRB transcripts were sequenced. The method was immunoSEQ multiplex PCR; TCRdb's version includes in-frame clones alone and lacks a portion of them. The sample comprises about 270,000 clones, approximately 14% of which are singletons, and more than 0.015% rests with the top ten. Whole-study findings and limits: Among patients with Type 1 diabetes, TCRB CDR3s were moderately but significantly shorter in every one of the four CD4+ subsets.

Their antigens are not known. Specimen: naive CD4+ T cells from blood. The receptor set was obtained from a man younger than 40 with type 1 diabetes.

In this sample, this clone turned up a few times. J is TRBJ1-1 and V is TRBV9; the D gene is possibly TRBD1 (5 bases). The CDR3 has 15 amino acids. In germline, CDR1 is SGDLS, CDR2 YYNGEE. Trimming removed 4 bases from V and 3 bases from J, with 16 bases in between. CDR3 coding DNA: TGTGCCAGCAGCAAAACCCAGGACAAATACACTGAAGCTTTCTTT. It specifies CASSKTQDKYTEAFF.

This clone has only a few counts. This chain links TRBV9 with TRBJ2-1; 7 bases fit TRBD2. J gave up 3 bases and V 2 bases, and 2 bases lay outside the gene matches. Germline loops: CDR1 SGDLS, CDR2 YYNGEE. The CDR3 totals 14 residues. The CDR3 spells CASSVSGYYNEQFF. DNA for the CDR3: TGTGCCAGCAGCGTTAGCGGGTACTACAATGAGCAGTTCTTC.

This clone came up a few times. The chain uses TRBV7-9 and TRBJ2-5, with D tentatively TRBD2 (6 bases). Trimming removed 7 bases from V and 4 bases from J, with 13 bases in between. Germline values: CDR1 SEHNR, CDR2 FQNEAQ (reference sequence). The CDR3 has 13 residues. The CDR3 here is CASTIRDSETQYF. CDR3 in DNA: TGTGCCAGCACGATCCGGGACTCAGAGACCCAGTACTTC.

The J gene is TRBJ1-2, the V gene TRBV29-1; D is uncertain. Germline loops: CDR1 SQVTM, CDR2 ANQGSEA. The CDR3 loop spans 12 amino acids. Deletions cut 4 bases from V and 8 bases from J, with 14 bases between. CDR3 sequence reads: CSVGTGSAGYTF. As DNA, the CDR3 is TGCAGCGTTGGTACCGGGTCGGCCGGCTACACCTTC.